Listed below are T cell receptor beta chains from one sample, sequenced in a study of identical twins. TCRdb used MiXCR to reprocess the 5' RACE reads, holding one entry per CDR3 protein. The sample shows about 720,000 distinct CDR3 sequences, approximately 9% of them seen only once. These data are also associated with another study on yellow fever vaccine responses in identical twins.

The sequenced sample consisted of PBMCs. The receptor set was obtained from a woman aged 18 to 35 in good health. Both conserved end residues are part of each CDR3. The D gene is left open where the match is weak. Only some rows state a clone size, as once, few, many or a class for expanded clones.

v_gene: TRBV7-2; d_gene: .; j_gene: TRBJ2-3; abundance: .; CDR3nt: TGTGCCAGCAGCCCCATTCAGTGGGGTGAAGATACGCAGTATTTT; CDR3aa: CASSPIQWGEDTQYF
v_gene: TRBV7-2; d_gene: .; j_gene: TRBJ1-1; abundance: .; CDR3nt: TGTGCCAGCAGCTCCCGACTTGGGTCGAACACTGAAGCTTTCTTT; CDR3aa: CASSSRLGSNTEAFF
v_gene: TRBV29-1; d_gene: .; j_gene: TRBJ1-1; abundance: few; CDR3nt: TGCAGCGTTGTTAGGGCTGGGACTGAAGCTTTCTTT; CDR3aa: CSVVRAGTEAFF
v_gene: TRBV5-1; d_gene: TRBD2; j_gene: TRBJ2-2; abundance: few; CDR3nt: TGCGCCAGCAGCCCCACTAGCGGGGGAAGGAGCGGGGAGCTGTTTTTT; CDR3aa: CASSPTSGGRSGELFF
v_gene: TRBV25-1; d_gene: TRBD1; j_gene: TRBJ1-5; abundance: few; CDR3nt: TGTGCCAGCAGTGGGACAGGGGGCGCACGCAATCAGCCCCAGCATTTT; CDR3aa: CASSGTGGARNQPQHF
v_gene: TRBV29-1; d_gene: TRBD1; j_gene: TRBJ2-7; abundance: many; CDR3nt: TGCAGCGCAACGACAGGGCCCGACTACGAGCAGTACTTC; CDR3aa: CSATTGPDYEQYF
v_gene: TRBV18; d_gene: .; j_gene: TRBJ2-3; abundance: few; CDR3nt: TGTGCCAGCTCACAATCGAACTCAGATACGCAGTATTTT; CDR3aa: CASSQSNSDTQYF
v_gene: TRBV5-1; d_gene: TRBD1; j_gene: TRBJ2-2; abundance: many; CDR3nt: TGCGCCAGCACGCCTCGGGACAGGGGGAACACCGGGGAGCTGTTTTTT; CDR3aa: CASTPRDRGNTGELFF
v_gene: TRBV6-1; d_gene: .; j_gene: TRBJ2-2; abundance: few; CDR3nt: TGTGCCAGCAGGCCAGGGTGGAACACCGGGGAGCTGTTTTTT; CDR3aa: CASRPGWNTGELFF
v_gene: TRBV12-3/TRBV12-4; d_gene: .; j_gene: TRBJ2-5; abundance: few; CDR3nt: TGTGCCAGCAGTTTAGGTCGGGCCACCCAAGAGACCCAGTACTTC; CDR3aa: CASSLGRATQETQYF
v_gene: TRBV6-1; d_gene: TRBD2; j_gene: TRBJ2-7; abundance: many; CDR3nt: TGTGCCAGCAGTAAGGAGCGGGACGAAGCCTACGAGCAGTACTTC; CDR3aa: CASSKERDEAYEQYF
v_gene: TRBV7-9; d_gene: .; j_gene: TRBJ2-1; abundance: .; CDR3nt: TGTGCCAGCAGCTTACTTTGGGAGAGCAATGAGCAGTTCTTC; CDR3aa: CASSLLWESNEQFF
v_gene: TRBV20-1; d_gene: TRBD2; j_gene: TRBJ2-1; abundance: many; CDR3nt: TGCAGTGCTAGAGATCTTCATGGCGGGGGGTATGAGCAGTTCTTC; CDR3aa: CSARDLHGGGYEQFF
v_gene: TRBV14; d_gene: .; j_gene: TRBJ2-1; abundance: many; CDR3nt: TGTGCCAGCAGTATAGCCTCCTACAATGAGCAGTTCTTC; CDR3aa: CASSIASYNEQFF
v_gene: TRBV6-5; d_gene: TRBD2; j_gene: TRBJ2-3; abundance: .; CDR3nt: TGTGCCAGCAGTTACTCGGCGGGAGGGCCGGGAGATACGCAGTATTTT; CDR3aa: CASSYSAGGPGDTQYF
v_gene: TRBV29-1; d_gene: .; j_gene: TRBJ1-2; abundance: few; CDR3nt: TGCAGCGTTGGGGGGCCAACATTCTATGGCTACACCTTC; CDR3aa: CSVGGPTFYGYTF
v_gene: TRBV20-1; d_gene: TRBD1; j_gene: TRBJ2-7; abundance: .; CDR3nt: TGCAGTGCTAGGGGTCCGGGACAGGGGTCCCACGAGCAGTACTTC; CDR3aa: CSARGPGQGSHEQYF
v_gene: TRBV25-1; d_gene: TRBD2; j_gene: TRBJ2-2; abundance: many; CDR3nt: TGTGCCAGCAGTGGAGGCGGGACTAGCGGCACCGGGGAGCTGTTTTTT; CDR3aa: CASSGGGTSGTGELFF
v_gene: TRBV4-3; d_gene: .; j_gene: TRBJ2-5; abundance: .; CDR3nt: TGCGCCAGCAGCCAAAGGGGGCAAGAGACCCAGTACTTC; CDR3aa: CASSQRGQETQYF
v_gene: TRBV4-3; d_gene: .; j_gene: TRBJ2-1; abundance: .; CDR3nt: TGCGCCAGCAGCCAAGATACTACTTCCTACAATGAGCAGTTCTTC; CDR3aa: CASSQDTTSYNEQFF